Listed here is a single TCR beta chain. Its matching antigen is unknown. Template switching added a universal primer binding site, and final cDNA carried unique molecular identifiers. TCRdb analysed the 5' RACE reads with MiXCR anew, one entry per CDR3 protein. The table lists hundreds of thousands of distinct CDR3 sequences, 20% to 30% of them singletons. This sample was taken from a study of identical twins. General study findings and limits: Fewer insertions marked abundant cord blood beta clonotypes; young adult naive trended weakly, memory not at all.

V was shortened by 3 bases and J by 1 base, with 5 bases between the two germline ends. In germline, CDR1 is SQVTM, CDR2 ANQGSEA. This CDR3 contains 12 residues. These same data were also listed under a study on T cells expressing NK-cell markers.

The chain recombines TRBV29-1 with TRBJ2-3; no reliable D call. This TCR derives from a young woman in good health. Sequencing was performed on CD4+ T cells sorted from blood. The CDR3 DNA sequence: TGCAGCGTTGATAGGGGCACAGATACGCAGTATTTT. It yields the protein CSVDRGTDTQYF.